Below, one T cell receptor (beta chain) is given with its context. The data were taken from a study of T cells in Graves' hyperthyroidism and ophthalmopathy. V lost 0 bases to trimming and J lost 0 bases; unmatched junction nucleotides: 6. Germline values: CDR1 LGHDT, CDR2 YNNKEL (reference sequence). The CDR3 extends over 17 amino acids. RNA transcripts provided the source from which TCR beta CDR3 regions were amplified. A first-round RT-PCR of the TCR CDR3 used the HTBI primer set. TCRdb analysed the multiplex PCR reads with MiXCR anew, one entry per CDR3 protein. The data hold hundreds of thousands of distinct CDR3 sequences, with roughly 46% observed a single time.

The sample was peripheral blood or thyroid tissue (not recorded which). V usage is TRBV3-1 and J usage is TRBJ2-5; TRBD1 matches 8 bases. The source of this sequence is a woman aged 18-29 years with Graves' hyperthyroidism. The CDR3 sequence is CASSQDGRQGYQETQYF. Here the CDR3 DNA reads TGTGCCAGCAGCCAAGATGGGCGACAGGGGTACCAAGAGACCCAGTACTTC.